This T cell receptor (beta chain) was observed in a study of blood T cell repertoires in COVID-19. Clones were read by immunoSEQ multiplex PCR, and TCRdb kept only the in-frame ones, dropping some. The sample includes some 250,000 clones, roughly four fifths of them seen just once. Participants were aged about 18 to 100 years from around 25 US areas. The CDR3 spans 13 residues. V lost 5 bases and J lost 8, with 15 bases in between. Germline loops: CDR1 MNHNY, CDR2 SVGAGI (reference sequence). The V and J genes are TRBV6-6 and TRBJ1-2, with TRBD1 as a possible D gene (6 bases). Sequenced: PBMCs or T cells enriched from blood (not recorded which). This TCR was sampled from a man aged 35-49 years who had recovered from COVID-19. The CDR3 DNA follows: TGTGCCAGCAGTCTTACTGCGGGGGGCGGCTACACCTTC. Translated, it gives CASSLTAGGGYTF.